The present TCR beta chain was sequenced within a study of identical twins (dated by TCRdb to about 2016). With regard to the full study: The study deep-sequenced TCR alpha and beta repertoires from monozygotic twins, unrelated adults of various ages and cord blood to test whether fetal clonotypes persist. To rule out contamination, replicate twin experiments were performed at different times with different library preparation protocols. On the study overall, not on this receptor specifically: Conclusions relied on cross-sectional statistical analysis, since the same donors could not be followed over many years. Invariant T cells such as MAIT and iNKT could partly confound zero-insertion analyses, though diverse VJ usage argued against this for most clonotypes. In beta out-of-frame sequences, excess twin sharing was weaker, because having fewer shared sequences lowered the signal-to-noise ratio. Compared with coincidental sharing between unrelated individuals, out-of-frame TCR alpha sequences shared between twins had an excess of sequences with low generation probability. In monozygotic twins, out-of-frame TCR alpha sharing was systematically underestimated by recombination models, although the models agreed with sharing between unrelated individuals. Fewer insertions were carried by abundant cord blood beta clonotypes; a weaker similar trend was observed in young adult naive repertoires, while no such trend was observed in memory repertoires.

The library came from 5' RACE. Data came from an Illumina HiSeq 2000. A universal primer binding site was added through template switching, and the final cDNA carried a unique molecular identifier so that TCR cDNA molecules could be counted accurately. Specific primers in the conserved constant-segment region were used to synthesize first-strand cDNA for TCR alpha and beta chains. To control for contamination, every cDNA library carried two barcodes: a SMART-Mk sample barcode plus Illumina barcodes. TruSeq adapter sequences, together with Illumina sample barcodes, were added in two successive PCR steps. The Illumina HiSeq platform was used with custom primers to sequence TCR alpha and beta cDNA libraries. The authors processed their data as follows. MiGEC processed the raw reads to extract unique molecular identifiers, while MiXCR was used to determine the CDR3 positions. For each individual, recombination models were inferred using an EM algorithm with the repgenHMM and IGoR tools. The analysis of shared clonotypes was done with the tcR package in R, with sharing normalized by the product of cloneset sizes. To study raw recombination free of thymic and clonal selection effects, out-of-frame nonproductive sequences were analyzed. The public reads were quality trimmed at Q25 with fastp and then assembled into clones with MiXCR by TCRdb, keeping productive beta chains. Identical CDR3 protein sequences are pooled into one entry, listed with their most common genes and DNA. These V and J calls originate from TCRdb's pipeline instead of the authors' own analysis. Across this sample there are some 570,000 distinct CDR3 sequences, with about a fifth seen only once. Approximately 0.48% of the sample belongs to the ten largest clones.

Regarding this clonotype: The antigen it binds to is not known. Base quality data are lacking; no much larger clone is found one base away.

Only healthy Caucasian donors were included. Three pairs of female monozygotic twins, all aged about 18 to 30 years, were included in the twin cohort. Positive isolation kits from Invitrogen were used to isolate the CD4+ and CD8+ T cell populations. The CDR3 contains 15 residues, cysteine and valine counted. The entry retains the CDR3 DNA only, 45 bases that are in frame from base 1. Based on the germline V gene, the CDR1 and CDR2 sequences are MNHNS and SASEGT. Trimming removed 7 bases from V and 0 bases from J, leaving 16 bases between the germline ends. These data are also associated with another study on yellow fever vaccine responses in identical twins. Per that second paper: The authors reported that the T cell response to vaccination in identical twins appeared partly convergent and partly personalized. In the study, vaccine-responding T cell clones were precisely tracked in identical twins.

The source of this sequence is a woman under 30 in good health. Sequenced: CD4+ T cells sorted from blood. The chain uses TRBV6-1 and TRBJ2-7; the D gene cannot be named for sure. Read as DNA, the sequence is TGTGCCAGCACCAAACAGAAGACCAGCTCCTACGAGCAGTACGTC. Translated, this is CASTKQKTSSYEQYV.